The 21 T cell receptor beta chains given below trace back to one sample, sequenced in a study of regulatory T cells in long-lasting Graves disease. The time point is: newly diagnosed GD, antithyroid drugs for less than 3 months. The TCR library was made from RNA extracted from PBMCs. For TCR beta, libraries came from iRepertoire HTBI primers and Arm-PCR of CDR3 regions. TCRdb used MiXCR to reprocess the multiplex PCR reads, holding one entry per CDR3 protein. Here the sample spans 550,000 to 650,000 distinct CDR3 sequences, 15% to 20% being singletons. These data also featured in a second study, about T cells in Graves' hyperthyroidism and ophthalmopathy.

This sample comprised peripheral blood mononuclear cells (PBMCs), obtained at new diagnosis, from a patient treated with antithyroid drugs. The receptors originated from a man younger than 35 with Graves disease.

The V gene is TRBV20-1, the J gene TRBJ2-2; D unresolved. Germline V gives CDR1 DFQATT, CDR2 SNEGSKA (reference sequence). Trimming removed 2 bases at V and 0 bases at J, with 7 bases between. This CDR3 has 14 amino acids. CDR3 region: CSARHPPNTGELFF. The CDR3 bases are TGCAGTGCTAGACACCCACCGAACACCGGGGAGCTGTTTTTT.

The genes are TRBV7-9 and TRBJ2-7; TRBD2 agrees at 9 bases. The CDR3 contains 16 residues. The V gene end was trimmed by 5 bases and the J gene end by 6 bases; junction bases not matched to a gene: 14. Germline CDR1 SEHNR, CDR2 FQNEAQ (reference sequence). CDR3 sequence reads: CASSPEPGLALIEQYF. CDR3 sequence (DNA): TGTGCCAGCAGCCCGGAACCGGGACTAGCCTTGATCGAGCAGTACTTC.

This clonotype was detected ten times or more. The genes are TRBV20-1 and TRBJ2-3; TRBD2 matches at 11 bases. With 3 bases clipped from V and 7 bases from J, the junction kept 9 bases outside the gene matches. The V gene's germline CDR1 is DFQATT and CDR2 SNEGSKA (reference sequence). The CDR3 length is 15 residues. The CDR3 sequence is CSASALAGVRNTQYF. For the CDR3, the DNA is TGCAGTGCTAGCGCACTAGCGGGAGTAAGAAATACGCAGTATTTT.

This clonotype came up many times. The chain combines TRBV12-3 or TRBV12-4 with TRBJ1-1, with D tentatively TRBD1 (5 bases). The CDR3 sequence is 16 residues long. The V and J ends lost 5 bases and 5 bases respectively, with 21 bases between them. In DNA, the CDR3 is TGTGCCAGCAGTAGTACCAGGGATGTAACGGGGACTGAAGCTTTCTTT. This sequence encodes CASSSTRDVTGTEAFF.

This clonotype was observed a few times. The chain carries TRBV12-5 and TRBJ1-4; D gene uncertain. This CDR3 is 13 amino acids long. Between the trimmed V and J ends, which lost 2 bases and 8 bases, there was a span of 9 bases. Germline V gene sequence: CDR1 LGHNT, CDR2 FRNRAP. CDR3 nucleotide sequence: TGTGCTAGTGGTTTGACGAGGGAAGAAAAACTGTTTTTT. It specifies CASGLTREEKLFF.

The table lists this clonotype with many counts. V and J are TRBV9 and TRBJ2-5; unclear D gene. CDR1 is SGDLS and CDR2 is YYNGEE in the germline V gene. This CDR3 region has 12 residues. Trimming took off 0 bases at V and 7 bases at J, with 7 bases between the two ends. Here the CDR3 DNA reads TGTGCCAGCAGCGTAGGAGGTGGGACCCAGTACTTC. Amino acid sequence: CASSVGGGTQYF.

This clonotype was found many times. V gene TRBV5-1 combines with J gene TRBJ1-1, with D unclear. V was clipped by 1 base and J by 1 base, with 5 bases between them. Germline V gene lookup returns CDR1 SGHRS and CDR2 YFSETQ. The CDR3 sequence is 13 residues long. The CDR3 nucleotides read TGCGCCAGCAGCTTGAAGTCGAACACTGAAGCTTTCTTT. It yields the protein CASSLKSNTEAFF.

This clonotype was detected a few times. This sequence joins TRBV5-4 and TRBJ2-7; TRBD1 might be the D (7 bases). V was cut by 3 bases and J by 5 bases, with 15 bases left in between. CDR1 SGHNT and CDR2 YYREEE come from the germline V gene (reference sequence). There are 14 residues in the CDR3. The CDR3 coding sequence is TGTGCCAGCAGCTACGGGAGACAGGGTGACGAGCAGTACTTC. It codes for CASSYGRQGDEQYF.

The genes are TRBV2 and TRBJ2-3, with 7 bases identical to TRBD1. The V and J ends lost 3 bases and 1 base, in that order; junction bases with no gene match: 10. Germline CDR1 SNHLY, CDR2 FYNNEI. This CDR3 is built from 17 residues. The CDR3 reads CASSELIQGFGTDTQYF. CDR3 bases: TGTGCCAGCAGTGAGTTAATACAGGGGTTCGGCACAGATACGCAGTATTTT.

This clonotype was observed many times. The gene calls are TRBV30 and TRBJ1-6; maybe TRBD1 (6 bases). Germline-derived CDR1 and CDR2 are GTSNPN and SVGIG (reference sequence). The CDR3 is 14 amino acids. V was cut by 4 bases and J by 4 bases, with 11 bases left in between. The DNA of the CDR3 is TGTGCCTGGATGAGGGGGTCGTATAATTCACCCCTCCACTTT. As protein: CAWMRGSYNSPLHF.

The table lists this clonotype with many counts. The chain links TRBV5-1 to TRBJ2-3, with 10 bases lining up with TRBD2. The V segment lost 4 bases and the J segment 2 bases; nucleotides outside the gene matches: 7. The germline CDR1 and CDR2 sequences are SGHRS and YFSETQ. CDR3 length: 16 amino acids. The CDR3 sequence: CASSLGLADSTDTQYF. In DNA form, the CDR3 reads TGCGCCAGCAGCCTCGGACTAGCGGATTCCACAGATACGCAGTATTTT.

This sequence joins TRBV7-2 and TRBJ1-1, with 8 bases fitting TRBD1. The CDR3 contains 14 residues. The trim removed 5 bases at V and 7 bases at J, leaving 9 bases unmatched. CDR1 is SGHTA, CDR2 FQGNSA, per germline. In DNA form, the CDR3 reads TGTGCCAGCAGCGCCTTGAACAGGGGGAGTGAAGCTTTCTTT. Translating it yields CASSALNRGSEAFF.

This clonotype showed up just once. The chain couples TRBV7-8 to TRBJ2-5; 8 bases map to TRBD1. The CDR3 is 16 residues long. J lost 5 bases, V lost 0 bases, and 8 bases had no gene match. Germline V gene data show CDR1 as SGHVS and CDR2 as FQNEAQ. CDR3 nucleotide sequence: TGTGCCAGCAGCTTAGCTACGGCAGGGGGCCGGGAGACCCAGTACTTC. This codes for CASSLATAGGRETQYF. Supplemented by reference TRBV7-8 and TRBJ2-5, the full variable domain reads GAGVSQSPRYKVAKRGQDVALRCDPISGHVSLFWYQQALGQGPEFLTYFQNEAQLDKSGLPSDRFFAERPEGSVSTLKIQRTQQEDSAVYLCASSLATAGGRETQYFGPGTRLLVL.

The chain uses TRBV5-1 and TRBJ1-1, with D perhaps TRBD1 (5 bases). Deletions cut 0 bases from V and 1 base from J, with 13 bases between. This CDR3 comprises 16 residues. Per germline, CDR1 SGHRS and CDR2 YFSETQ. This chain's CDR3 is CASSLAGAAGNTEAFF. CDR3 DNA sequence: TGCGCCAGCAGCTTGGCCGGGGCAGCTGGGAACACTGAAGCTTTCTTT.

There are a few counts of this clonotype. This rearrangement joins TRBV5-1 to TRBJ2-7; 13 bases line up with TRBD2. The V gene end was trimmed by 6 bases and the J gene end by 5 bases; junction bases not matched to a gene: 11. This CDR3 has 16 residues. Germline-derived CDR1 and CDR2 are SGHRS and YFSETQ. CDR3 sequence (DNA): TGCGCCAGCATGGGACTAGCGGGACCCGGGGGCCACGAGCAGTACTTC. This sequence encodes CASMGLAGPGGHEQYF.

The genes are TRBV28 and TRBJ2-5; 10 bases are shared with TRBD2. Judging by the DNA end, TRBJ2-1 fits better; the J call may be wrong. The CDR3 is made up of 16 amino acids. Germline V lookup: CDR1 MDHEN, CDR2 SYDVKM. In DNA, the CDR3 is TGTGCCAGCACCAAAGGAGGGCTAGCGGGAGCAGGAGAGCAGTTCTTC. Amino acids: CASTKGGLAGAGEQFF.

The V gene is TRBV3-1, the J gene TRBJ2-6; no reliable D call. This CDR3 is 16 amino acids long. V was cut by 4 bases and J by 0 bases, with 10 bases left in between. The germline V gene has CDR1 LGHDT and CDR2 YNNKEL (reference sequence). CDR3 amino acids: CASSPDTYSGANVLTF. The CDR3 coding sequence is TGTGCCAGCAGCCCAGACACTTACTCTGGGGCCAACGTCCTGACTTTC.

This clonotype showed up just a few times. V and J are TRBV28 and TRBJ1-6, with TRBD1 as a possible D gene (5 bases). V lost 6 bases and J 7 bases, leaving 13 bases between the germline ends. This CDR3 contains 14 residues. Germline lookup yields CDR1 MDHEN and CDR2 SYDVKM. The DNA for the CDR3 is TGTGCCAGCAGCATGGGGGGAGGAAATTCACCCCTCCACTTT. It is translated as CASSMGGGNSPLHF.

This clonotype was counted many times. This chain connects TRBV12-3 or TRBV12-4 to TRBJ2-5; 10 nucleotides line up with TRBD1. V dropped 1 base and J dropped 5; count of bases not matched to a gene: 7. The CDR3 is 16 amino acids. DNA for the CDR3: TGTGCCAGCAGTTTAGGGACAGGGGGATGGGGGGAGACCCAGTACTTC. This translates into CASSLGTGGWGETQYF.

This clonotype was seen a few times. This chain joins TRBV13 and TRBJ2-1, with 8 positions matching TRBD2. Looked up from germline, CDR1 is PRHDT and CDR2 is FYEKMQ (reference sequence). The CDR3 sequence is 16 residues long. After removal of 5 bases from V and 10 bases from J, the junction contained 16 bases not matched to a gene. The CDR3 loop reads CASSATPRSGSGEQFF. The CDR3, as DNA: TGTGCCAGCAGCGCTACCCCTAGAAGCGGGAGTGGCGAGCAGTTCTTC.

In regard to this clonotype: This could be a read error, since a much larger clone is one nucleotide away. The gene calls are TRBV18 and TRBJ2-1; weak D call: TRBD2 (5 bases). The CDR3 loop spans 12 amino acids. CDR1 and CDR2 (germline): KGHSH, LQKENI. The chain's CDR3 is CASSPLANVQFF. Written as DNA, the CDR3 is TGTGCCAGCTCACCACTAGCGAATGTGCAGTTCTTC.